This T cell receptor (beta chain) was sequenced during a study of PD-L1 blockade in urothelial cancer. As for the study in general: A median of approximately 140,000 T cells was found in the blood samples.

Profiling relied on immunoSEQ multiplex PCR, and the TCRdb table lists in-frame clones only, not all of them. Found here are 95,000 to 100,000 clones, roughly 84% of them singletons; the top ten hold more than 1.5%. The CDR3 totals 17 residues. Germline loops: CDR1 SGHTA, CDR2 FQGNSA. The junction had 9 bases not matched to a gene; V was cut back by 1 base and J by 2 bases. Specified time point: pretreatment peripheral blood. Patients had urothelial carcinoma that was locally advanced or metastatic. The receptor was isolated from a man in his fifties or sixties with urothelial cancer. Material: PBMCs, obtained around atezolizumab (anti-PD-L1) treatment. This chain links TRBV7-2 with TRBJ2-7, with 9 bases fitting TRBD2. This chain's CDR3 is CASSLGGIAGAAYEQYF. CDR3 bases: TGTGCCAGCAGCTTAGGTGGGATAGCGGGGGCCGCCTACGAGCAGTACTTC.